The sequence of this TCR beta chain was determined in a study of shared clonotypes between healthy human individuals. Per the germline V gene, CDR1 is MNHEY and CDR2 is SMNVEV (reference sequence). V gave up 5 bases and J gave up 8 bases, with 18 bases separating them. The CDR3 sequence is 15 residues long. The donors were all Caucasian adults (living in Nashville, Tennessee). The DNA input per sorted-subset replicate PCR was roughly 0.2 ug, corresponding to 32,000 or so T cell genomes. Only in-frame clones appear in the TCRdb table, and some are missing; sequencing was by immunoSEQ multiplex PCR. The data contain approximately 980,000 clones, approximately 80% of them singletons.

Material: memory CD4+ T cells sorted from blood. As to subset: CD45RA-negative fraction. V usage is TRBV27 and J usage is TRBJ1-4; D remains unclear. The TCR comes from a man younger than 35 in good health. The CDR3 DNA reads TGTGCCAGCAGTGCCTCCGGTGTCCTTAAGGAAAAACTGTTTTTT. Its protein is CASSASGVLKEKLFF. Using reference TRBV27 and TRBJ1-4 for the parts outside the CDR3, the full variable domain is EAQVTQNPRYLITVTGKKLTVTCSQNMNHEYMSWYRQDPGLGLRQIYYSMNVEVTDKGDVPEGYKVSRKEKRNFPLILESPSPNQTSLYFCASSASGVLKEKLFFGSGTQLSVL.